This T cell receptor (beta chain) was retrieved from a study of spatial heterogeneity in lung cancer. MiXCR, run by TCRdb on the 5' RACE reads, gives a single entry per CDR3 protein. The repertoire holds more than 10,000 distinct CDR3 sequences, about 4% seen once, with more than 35% in the top ten. This clonotype was seen at least ten times. The CDR3 is 14 residues long. Germline loops: CDR1 MDHEN, CDR2 SYDVKM. The junction had 7 bases not matched to a gene; V was cut back by 6 bases and J by 4 bases. Time point denoted: sample taken at primary tumor resection. Tumor, nontumor lung or frozen PBMC supplied whole RNA, sequenced without sorting.

The origin of this receptor is a male donor with early-stage non-small cell lung cancer. The rearrangement uses TRBV28 and TRBJ1-1, with 8 bases lining up with TRBD1. The input for sequencing was PBMCs, taken at surgery. The CDR3 DNA follows: TGTGCCAGCAGGCAACATACAGGGGGCACTGAAGCTTTCTTT. Amino acid sequence: CASRQHTGGTEAFF.